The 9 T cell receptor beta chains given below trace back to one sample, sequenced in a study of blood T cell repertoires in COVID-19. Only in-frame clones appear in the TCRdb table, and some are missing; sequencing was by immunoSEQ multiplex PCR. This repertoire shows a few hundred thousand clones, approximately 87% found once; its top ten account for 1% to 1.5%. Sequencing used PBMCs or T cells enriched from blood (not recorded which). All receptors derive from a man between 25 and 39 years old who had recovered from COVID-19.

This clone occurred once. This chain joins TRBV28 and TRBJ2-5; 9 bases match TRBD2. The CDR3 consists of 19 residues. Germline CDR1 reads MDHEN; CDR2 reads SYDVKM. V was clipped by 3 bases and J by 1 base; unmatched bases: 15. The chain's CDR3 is CASSFVPRHGTSSQETQYF. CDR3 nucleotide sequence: TGTGCCAGCAGTTTCGTTCCTAGACACGGGACTAGCAGCCAAGAGACCCAGTACTTC.

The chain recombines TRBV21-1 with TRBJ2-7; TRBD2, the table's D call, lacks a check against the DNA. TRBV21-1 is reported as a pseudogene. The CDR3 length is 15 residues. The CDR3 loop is CASSKAGLRVWEQYF. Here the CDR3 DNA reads TGTGCCAGCAGCAAAGCGGGTTTGAGGGTGTGGGAGCAGTACTTC.

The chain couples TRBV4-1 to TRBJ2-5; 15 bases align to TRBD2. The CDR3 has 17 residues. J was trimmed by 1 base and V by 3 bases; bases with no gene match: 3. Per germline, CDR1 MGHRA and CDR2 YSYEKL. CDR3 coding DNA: TGCGCCAGCAGCCAGTCGGGACTAGCGGGGGGCCAAGAGACCCAGTACTTC. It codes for CASSQSGLAGGQETQYF.

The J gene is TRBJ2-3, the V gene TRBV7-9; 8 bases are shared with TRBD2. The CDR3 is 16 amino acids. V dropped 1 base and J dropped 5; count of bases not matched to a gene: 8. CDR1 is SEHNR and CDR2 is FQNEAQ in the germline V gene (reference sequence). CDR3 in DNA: TGTGCCAGCAGCTTAGTGGCGGGGGGTCGAGGAGATACGCAGTATTTT. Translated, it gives CASSLVAGGRGDTQYF.

Written as DNA, the CDR3 is TGTGCCAGCAGTTACCTCAGGGAGGGAATCGATGGCTACACCTTC. Its translation: CASSYLREGIDGYTF. The J gene is TRBJ1-2, the V gene TRBV6-5; tentative D call: TRBD1 (5 bases). The CDR3 contains 15 residues. Germline loops: CDR1 MNHEY, CDR2 SVGAGI. Trimming removed 2 bases from V and 6 bases from J, with 16 bases in between.

CDR3 protein: CASSQEAGEARYTF. DNA for the CDR3: TGTGCCAGCAGCCAAGAAGCGGGGGAGGCCCGCTACACCTTC. The rearrangement uses TRBV4-2 and TRBJ1-2; possibly TRBD1 for D (5 bases). The V gene lost 0 bases and the J gene lost 9 bases, with 14 bases spanning the gap. The CDR3 contains 14 residues. CDR1 and CDR2 (germline): LGHNA, YNFKEQ.

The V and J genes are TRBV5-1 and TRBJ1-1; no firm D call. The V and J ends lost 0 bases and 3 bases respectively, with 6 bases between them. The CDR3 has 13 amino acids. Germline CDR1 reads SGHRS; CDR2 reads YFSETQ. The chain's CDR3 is CASSLARYTEAFF. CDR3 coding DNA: TGCGCCAGCAGCTTGGCCAGGTACACTGAAGCTTTCTTT.

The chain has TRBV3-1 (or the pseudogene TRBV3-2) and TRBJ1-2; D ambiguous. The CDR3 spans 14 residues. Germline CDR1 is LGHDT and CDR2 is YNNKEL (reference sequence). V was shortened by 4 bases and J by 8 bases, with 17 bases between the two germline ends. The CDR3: CASSPGSGGRGYTF. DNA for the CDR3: TGTGCCAGCAGCCCCGGGTCAGGAGGAAGGGGCTACACCTTC.

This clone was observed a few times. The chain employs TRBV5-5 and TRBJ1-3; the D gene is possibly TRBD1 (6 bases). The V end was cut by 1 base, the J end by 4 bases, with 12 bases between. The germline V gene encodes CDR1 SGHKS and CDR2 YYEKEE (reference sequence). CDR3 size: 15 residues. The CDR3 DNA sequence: TGTGCCAGCAGCTTGTCCGGACAGACCGGAAACACCATATATTTT. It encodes CASSLSGQTGNTIYF. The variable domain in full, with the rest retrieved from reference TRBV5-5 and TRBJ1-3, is DAGVTQSPTHLIKTRGQQVTLRCSPISGHKSVSWYQQVLGQGPQFIFQYYEKEERGRGNFPDRFSARQFPNYSSELNVNALLLGDSALYLCASSLSGQTGNTIYFGEGSWLTVV.